These 7 T cell receptor beta chains share one sample of origin, sequenced in a study of vaccination and CD4 T cells after COVID-19. As to treatment: approximately 9-day PBMC culture with coronavirus spike peptide pools or control peptides (ViraFEST assay). These receptors have no identified antigens. Scientists ran DNA taken from cultured CD4+ T cells through the Oncomine TCR Beta short-read assay for sequencing. MiXCR, applied by TCRdb to the PCR reads, yields one record per CDR3 protein. The sample has under 3,500 distinct CDR3 sequences, around 23% seen once. Material for sequencing was CD4+ T cells from blood, cultured in vitro. The origin of the receptors is a human donor who had recovered from COVID-19.

This sequence joins TRBV4-1 and TRBJ2-1, with 8 bases that match TRBD2. V trimming: 5 bases; J trimming: 7 bases; junction bases outside the gene matches: 7. Germline V CDR1 and CDR2: MGHRA, YSYEKL. This CDR3 spans 14 amino acids. CDR3 sequence reads: CASSTRGGPNEQFF. In DNA form, the CDR3 reads TGCGCCAGCAGCACACGGGGGGGCCCGAATGAGCAGTTCTTC.

This clonotype turned up a few times. This chain uses TRBV6-2 or TRBV6-3 with TRBJ2-7; maybe TRBD1 (7 bases). Between the trimmed V and J ends, which lost 2 bases and 0 bases, there was a span of 17 bases. Germline loops: CDR1 MNHEY, CDR2 SVGEGT. The CDR3 runs to 17 residues. The CDR3: CASSYRGPGDVSYEQYF. Here the CDR3 DNA reads TGTGCCAGCAGTTACAGGGGGCCGGGGGATGTCTCCTACGAGCAGTACTTC.

The chain links TRBV5-6 to TRBJ2-7; D gene ambiguous. The CDR3 contains 15 residues. The V gene's germline CDR1 is SGHDT and CDR2 YYEEEE. Between the trimmed V and J ends, which lost 1 base and 1 base, there was a span of 12 bases. The CDR3 DNA reads as TGTGCCAGCAGCTTGTGGGGTTCCACGTCCTACGAGCAGTACTTC. It encodes CASSLWGSTSYEQYF.

The chain couples TRBV12-3 or TRBV12-4 to TRBJ2-3; D gene unclear. V lost 6 bases, J lost 2 bases, and 18 bases lay in between. CDR3 length: 16 amino acids. CDR3 region: CASSTRGPWVTDTQYF. The CDR3 bases are TGTGCCAGCAGCACACGAGGCCCGTGGGTCACAGATACGCAGTATTTT.

This chain uses TRBV20-1 with TRBJ2-7, with D possibly TRBD2 on 6 matching bases. The CDR3 spans 11 residues. Germline assignment: CDR1 DFQATT and CDR2 SNEGSKA (reference sequence). V was trimmed by 7 bases and J by 4 bases, leaving 11 bases between them. The CDR3 loop is CSGGDQYEQYF. For the CDR3, the DNA is TGCAGTGGGGGGGACCAATACGAGCAGTACTTC.

This clonotype was picked up a small number of times. This chain links TRBV30 with TRBJ1-2; 7 bases line up with TRBD1. J lost 6 bases, V lost 4 bases, and 14 bases had no gene match. The germline V gene encodes CDR1 GTSNPN and CDR2 SVGIG (reference sequence). The CDR3 extends over 15 amino acids. CDR3 residues: CAWTRTGEGLNGYTF. The CDR3 DNA reads TGTGCCTGGACCCGGACAGGCGAGGGGCTGAATGGCTACACCTTC.

This clonotype was recorded only once. CDR3: CASSASDHRQAEQYF. The CDR3 DNA reads TGTGCCAGCAGCGCAAGCGACCATAGACAGGCCGAGCAGTACTTC. The V gene is TRBV9, the J gene TRBJ2-7; a weak D match, TRBD1 (6 bases). CDR3 length: 15 amino acids. The germline V gene encodes CDR1 SGDLS and CDR2 YYNGEE. V was shortened by 3 bases and J by 6 bases, with 19 bases between the two germline ends.